This paragraph covers one T cell receptor beta chain sequence. Its antigen remains unidentified. These data come from a study of shared clonotypes between healthy human individuals. Study-level results: What naive subsets generally showed was a larger estimated richness than memory subsets showed. Blood alone was sampled, and tissue repertoires likely differ. About 5% of naive CD4 clonotypes were shared across a few donors. Generation probabilities were higher for clonotypes shared across all four sorted-subset donors than for unshared ones.

Profiling relied on immunoSEQ multiplex PCR, and the TCRdb table lists in-frame clones only, not all of them. The data show about 2 million clones, with less than 95% seen just once and roughly 1% held by the top ten. Terminally differentiated effector memory CD45RA+ cells were excluded from the naive CD8 cells, which were CD45RO-negative and positively selected for CCR7. Per germline, CDR1 MNHEY and CDR2 SVGAGI. Trimming took 4 bases from V and 7 from J, leaving 19 bases between them. This CDR3 has 15 residues. The gene calls are TRBV6-5 and TRBJ1-1, with D possibly being TRBD1 (5 bases). The receptor's source is a man younger than 30 in good health. Sequencing was performed on naive CD8+ T cells sorted from blood. The CDR3 protein is CASSSYSKAGSEAFF. The CDR3 DNA reads TGTGCCAGCAGTTCATATTCTAAGGCAGGGAGTGAAGCTTTCTTT.